The 9 T cell receptor beta chains reported below all come from one sample, sequenced in a study of cytomegalovirus exposure and HLA in healthy donors. The PCR used 60 Vbeta and 13 Jbeta primers. Assay: immunoSEQ multiplex PCR; the TCRdb copy retains only in-frame clones and omits some. This sample carries 75,000 to 100,000 clones, 60% to 85% of them seen once, and the ten largest clones take around 17%. The sample comprised PBMCs. The receptors derive from a man in his 60s in good health and CMV-seropositive.

The chain recombines TRBV2 with TRBJ1-2; 9 positions agree with TRBD1. The V and J ends lost 7 bases and 0 bases, in that order; junction bases with no gene match: 3. This CDR3 comprises 14 residues. Germline V gives CDR1 SNHLY, CDR2 FYNNEI. CDR3 sequence reads: CASIRDRANYGYTF. The CDR3 region has the DNA TGTGCCAGCATTAGGGACAGGGCTAACTATGGCTACACCTTC.

This clone has just a few counts. The chain recombines TRBV4-3 with TRBJ2-7; 7 bases match TRBD2. V was pared by 1 base and J by 4 bases, with 4 bases of the junction left unmatched. The germline V gene encodes CDR1 LGHNA and CDR2 YSLEER. The CDR3 runs 14 residues. The CDR3 nucleotides read TGCGCCAGCAGCCAAGGGGAGGGGCGGTACGAGCAGTACTTC. As protein: CASSQGEGRYEQYF.

A single count supports this clone. The chain links TRBV7-2 to TRBJ2-1; 7 positions match TRBD2. In germline, CDR1 is SGHTA, CDR2 FQGNSA. The ends lost 2 bases at V and 7 bases at J; junction bases unmatched: 5. The CDR3 spans 14 residues. The CDR3 loop is CASSLSGVRNEQFF. The CDR3 nucleotides read TGTGCCAGCAGCTTAAGCGGGGTGAGGAATGAGCAGTTCTTC.

The chain uses TRBV18 and TRBJ2-4; the D gene is possibly TRBD1 (5 bases). Deletions cut 3 bases from V and 2 bases from J, with 11 bases between. Germline loops: CDR1 KGHSH, CDR2 LQKENI. This CDR3 comprises 15 residues. For the CDR3, the DNA is TGTGCCAGCTCACCTAAGGACAAGCCCAAAAACATTCAGTACTTC. This codes for CASSPKDKPKNIQYF.

This clone has only one observation. CDR3 amino acids: CASSIETHRVYNQPQHF. The CDR3 DNA is TGTGCCAGTAGTATAGAGACCCACAGGGTCTACAATCAGCCCCAGCATTTT. The chain couples TRBV19 to TRBJ1-5; D may be TRBD1 (6 bases). The CDR3 is made up of 17 amino acids. In germline, CDR1 is LNHDA, CDR2 SQIVND (reference sequence). V lost 0 bases and J lost 3, with 15 bases in between.

This rearrangement joins TRBV9 to TRBJ2-5; possibly TRBD2 for D (6 bases). The V and J ends lost 3 bases and 5 bases respectively, with 14 bases between them. The germline gives CDR1 SGDLS, CDR2 YYNGEE. This CDR3 has 14 residues. CDR3 nucleotides: TGTGCCAGCAGCGGTAGCGGTTGGGGGGAGACCCAGTACTTC. Its translation: CASSGSGWGETQYF.

Regarding this clone: Other DNA sequences in this sample translate to the same CDR3. This sequence joins TRBV10-3 and TRBJ1-6, with TRBD1 matching over 9 bases. This CDR3 spans 13 amino acids. J lost 8 bases, V lost 9 bases, and 5 bases had no gene match. Germline V gene sequence: CDR1 ENHRY, CDR2 SYGVKD. The CDR3 coding sequence is TGTGCCATGGGACAGGGAGCTTATTCACCCCTCCACTTT. Amino acids: CAMGQGAYSPLHF.

The J gene is TRBJ1-3, the V gene TRBV9; D is possibly TRBD1 (5 bases). Germline lookup yields CDR1 SGDLS and CDR2 YYNGEE. Between the trimmed V and J ends, which lost 7 bases and 5 bases, there was a span of 7 bases. CDR3 size: 11 residues. As DNA, the CDR3 is TGTGCCAGCGGGGCGCGAAACACCATATATTTT. Translation gives CASGARNTIYF.

This clone was found a few times. This chain uses TRBV29-1 with TRBJ2-3; D may be TRBD1 (5 bases). The V end lost 6 bases, the J end lost 2 bases, and 21 bases lay between the germline ends. Germline V lookup: CDR1 SQVTM, CDR2 ANQGSEA. The CDR3 is made up of 16 amino acids. The CDR3 protein is CSVKGAGLGNTDTQYF. The CDR3 nucleotides read TGCAGCGTCAAGGGTGCAGGGCTGGGCAACACAGATACGCAGTATTTT.